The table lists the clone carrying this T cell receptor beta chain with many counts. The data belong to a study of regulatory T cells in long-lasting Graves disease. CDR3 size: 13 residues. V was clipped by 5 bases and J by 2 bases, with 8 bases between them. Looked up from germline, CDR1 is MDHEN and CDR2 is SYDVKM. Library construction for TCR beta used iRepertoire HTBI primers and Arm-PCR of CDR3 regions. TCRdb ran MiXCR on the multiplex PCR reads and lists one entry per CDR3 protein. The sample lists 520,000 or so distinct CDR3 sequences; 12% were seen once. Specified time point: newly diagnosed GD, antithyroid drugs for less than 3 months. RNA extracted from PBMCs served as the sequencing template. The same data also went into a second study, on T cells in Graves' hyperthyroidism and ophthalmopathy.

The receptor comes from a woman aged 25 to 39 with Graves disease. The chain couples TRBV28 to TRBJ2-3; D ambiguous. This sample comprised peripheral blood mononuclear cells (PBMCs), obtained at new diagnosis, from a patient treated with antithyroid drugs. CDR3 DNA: TGTGCCAGCAGTCGCACGCCCACAGATACGCAGTATTTT. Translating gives CASSRTPTDTQYF.